The clone carrying this T cell receptor beta chain occurred a few times. These data come from a study of early T cells in non-severe SARS-CoV-2 infection. Unique molecular identifiers were affixed to single, distinct cDNA molecules. Each CDR3 protein gets one entry after TCRdb re-called the 5' RACE reads with MiXCR. Found here are over 30,000 distinct CDR3 sequences, around 7% of them singletons; the top ten hold about 13%. There are 14 residues in the CDR3. Germline V gene lookup returns CDR1 MNHEY and CDR2 SVGAGI. J lost 8 bases, V lost 3 bases, and 4 bases had no gene match. The material was whole blood, obtained at baseline. The chain carries TRBV6-5 and TRBJ2-1, with 10 bases lining up with TRBD2. This receptor was obtained from an adult who was a healthcare worker with PCR-confirmed SARS-CoV-2 infection or an uninfected control (not recorded which). The CDR3 coding sequence is TGTGCCAGCAGTTATCCCGGGACTAGCGATGAGCAGTTCTTC. Translation gives CASSYPGTSDEQFF.